This T cell receptor (beta chain) was profiled in a study of response to subunit inactivated influenza vaccine. General study points: Authors suggested each seasonal influenza vaccination recruits few new T cells.

TCRdb independently ran MiXCR on the RT-PCR reads; one entry per CDR3 protein. The sample has 860,000 or so distinct CDR3 sequences; 21% are singletons. CDR1 is MNHEY, CDR2 SVGEGT, per germline. V was clipped by 4 bases and J by 2 bases, with 15 bases between them. This CDR3 region has 16 residues. Details on this clonotype: The target antigen is unknown.

J is TRBJ1-5 and V is TRBV6-2 or TRBV6-3; D gene ambiguous. The sequence was collected from a man aged 45 to 65 who received an inactivated influenza vaccine. The sequences come from PBMCs from blood, collected approximately 5 days after vaccination. In DNA form, the CDR3 reads TGTGCCAGCAGTTTCGGACCTTCCTGGGGCAATCAGCCCCAGCATTTT. This translates into CASSFGPSWGNQPQHF.